This TCR beta chain was obtained from a study of beta chain features in type 1 diabetes. Overall study context: There were 107,917,701 sorted cells examined across all samples. Points from the study as a whole: Type 1 diabetes patients had TCRB CDR3s that were shorter (moderately but significantly so) in all four CD4+ subsets. VDJ junctions sequenced from type 1 diabetes patients showed fewer insertions and more deletions.

This clone was counted a few times. The antigen remains undetermined. Sequencing targeted expressed TCRB transcripts, as all isolated RNA had been reverse transcribed. Clones were read by immunoSEQ multiplex PCR, and TCRdb kept only the in-frame ones, dropping some. The sample carries about 170,000 clones, less than 10% recorded once. Germline assignment: CDR1 SGHNT and CDR2 YYREEE (reference sequence). CDR3 length equals 15 residues. V lost 6 bases and J lost 4; bases outside the gene matches: 11. Source material: central memory CD4+ T cells from blood. The V call is TRBV5-4, the J call TRBJ2-5; 8 positions match TRBD1. The TCR originated in a young man with type 1 diabetes. The chain's CDR3 is CASNYGTGQGETQYF. The CDR3 region has the DNA TGTGCCAGCAACTATGGGACAGGACAGGGAGAGACCCAGTACTTC.